This T cell receptor beta chain was retrieved from a study of Graves' ophthalmopathy and Graves' hyperthyroidism. For repertoire sequencing, the TCR beta CDR3 regions were amplified from RNA transcripts. HTBI primers were used in a first-round RT-PCR, which preceded a second-round multiplex PCR. TCRdb re-derived calls from the multiplex PCR reads in MiXCR, one entry per CDR3 protein. Among more than 300,000 distinct CDR3 sequences, about 16% were seen once, and the ten largest hold 7%. The CDR3 length is 16 residues. The V gene lost 6 bases and the J gene lost 4 bases, with 19 bases spanning the gap. Germline CDR1 is MNHEY and CDR2 is SVGEGT. The study excluded patients with other autoimmune diseases, uncontrolled infections, pregnancy or lactation. As the starting material, roughly 9.7 ml of fresh peripheral blood yielded the PBMCs.

Sequencing was done on a sample of peripheral blood. J is TRBJ2-1 and V is TRBV6-2 or TRBV6-3; possible D gene TRBD2, 6 bases. The receptor was derived from a woman between 18 and 29 years old with stable Graves' hyperthyroidism. CDR3 protein: CASRPLPGLRYNEQFF. The CDR3 nucleotides are TGTGCCAGCAGACCCCTTCCGGGACTGAGATACAATGAGCAGTTCTTC.